Below are 32 T cell receptor beta chains sequenced from a single sample in a study of T-cell reconstitution after alpha-beta-depleted transplantation in children. This sample's TCRbeta library carried unique molecular identifier barcodes. From the PCR reads, TCRdb called clonotypes with MiXCR, one entry per CDR3 protein. The sample includes under 750,000 distinct CDR3 sequences, about 23% of them seen just once. Source: PBMCs, mostly from graft donor cells, taken 360 days after TCRalphabeta/CD19-depleted stem cell transplant. These receptors originate from a boy under two years old who had a stem cell transplant for acute myeloid leukemia, so the T cells may come from the graft donor.

J is TRBJ1-5 and V is TRBV6-1; 9 bases match TRBD1. CDR1 and CDR2 from the germline V gene are MNHNS and SASEGT. With V trimmed by 6 bases and J by 6 bases, 6 bases remained unmatched. The CDR3 runs to 14 residues. The CDR3 is CASRLDRGSQPQHF. In DNA, the CDR3 is TGTGCCAGCAGATTGGACAGGGGAAGTCAGCCCCAGCATTTT.

There are many counts of this clonotype. The chain couples TRBV20-1 to TRBJ2-7; D remains ambiguous. The CDR3 consists of 12 residues. The V gene's germline CDR1 is DFQATT and CDR2 SNEGSKA (reference sequence). V gave up 3 bases and J gave up 2 bases, with 8 bases separating them. CDR3 loop: CSASLEPYEQYF. Here the CDR3 DNA reads TGCAGTGCTAGCCTGGAACCCTACGAGCAGTACTTC.

This clonotype was detected only a few times. This chain joins TRBV11-2 and TRBJ2-3; TRBD1 might be the D (6 bases). CDR3 size: 14 residues. Germline values: CDR1 SGHAT, CDR2 FQNNGV. The V end lost 3 bases, the J end lost 5 bases, and 12 bases lay between the germline ends. The CDR3: CASSFPQGLDTQYF. CDR3 in DNA: TGTGCCAGCAGCTTTCCCCAGGGGCTAGATACGCAGTATTTT.

The V call is TRBV2, the J call TRBJ1-1; no clear D gene. The CDR3 loop spans 14 amino acids. Trimming shortened V by 4 bases and J by 1 base, and 10 bases separated the two germline ends. From germline, CDR1 is SNHLY and CDR2 FYNNEI. The CDR3 loop reads CASSGVRRNTEAFF. In nucleotides, the CDR3 is TGTGCCAGCAGTGGTGTAAGGAGGAACACTGAAGCTTTCTTT.

This clonotype was recorded at least ten times. The rearrangement joins TRBV28 to TRBJ1-1, with D possibly being TRBD1 (5 bases). The CDR3 is made up of 15 amino acids. V lost 6 bases, J lost 2 bases, and 16 bases lay in between. Per germline, CDR1 MDHEN and CDR2 SYDVKM. CDR3 DNA sequence: TGTGCCAGCAGCCCTTCCGGGACGGGCAACACTGAAGCTTTCTTT. As protein: CASSPSGTGNTEAFF.

This clonotype was seen only a few times. This chain connects TRBV5-6 to TRBJ2-7; 8 nucleotides line up with TRBD1. Germline CDR1 and CDR2: SGHDT and YYEEEE. This CDR3 has 15 residues. The V gene end was trimmed by 4 bases and the J gene end by 3 bases; junction bases not matched to a gene: 9. CDR3 DNA: TGTGCCAGCAGCCAGGGGACAGGCAGGTTCTACGAGCAGTACTTC. Its protein is CASSQGTGRFYEQYF.

This clonotype was observed a few times. The chain recombines TRBV6-1 with TRBJ2-5; 8 nucleotides line up with TRBD2. Germline CDR1 and CDR2: MNHNS and SASEGT. Germline trimming cut 8 bases from V and 5 bases from J; bases unmatched to any gene: 10. The CDR3 is 14 residues long. The CDR3 bases are TGTGCCAGCTACCGGGGGGGCCAGTTCGAGACCCAGTACTTC. This encodes CASYRGGQFETQYF.

This clonotype was detected only a few times. The V call is TRBV12-3 or TRBV12-4, the J call TRBJ2-1; D unresolved. The CDR3 sequence is 12 residues long. Trimming stripped 5 bases from V and 7 bases from J, with 9 bases between. The CDR3 DNA follows: TGTGCCAGCAGTCCGAAGGAGAATGAGCAGTTCTTC. Its protein is CASSPKENEQFF.

This clonotype was observed at least ten times. The chain has TRBV6-1 and TRBJ2-1; 9 nucleotides agree with TRBD1. Trimming removed 4 bases from V and 0 bases from J; junction bases left unmatched: 13. CDR1 is MNHNS, CDR2 SASEGT, per germline. The CDR3 sequence is 19 residues long. In DNA, the CDR3 is TGTGCCAGCAGTGTTGCGGGACAGGGAAGGTCGGGCTCCTACAATGAGCAGTTCTTC. It specifies CASSVAGQGRSGSYNEQFF.

This chain joins TRBV20-1 and TRBJ1-5; D not certain. V was trimmed by 6 bases and J by 2 bases, leaving 14 bases between them. This CDR3 region has 14 residues. Germline-derived CDR1 and CDR2 are DFQATT and SNEGSKA (reference sequence). This CDR3 reads CSAQRRAGNQPQHF. The CDR3 DNA reads TGCAGTGCACAGCGAAGGGCGGGCAATCAGCCCCAGCATTTT.

This clonotype was observed many times. This chain links TRBV15 with TRBJ2-4, with 8 bases matching TRBD1. The CDR3 consists of 15 residues. V was clipped by 3 bases and J by 1 base; unmatched bases: 2. CDR1 LNHNV and CDR2 YYDKDF come from the germline V gene (reference sequence). As DNA, the CDR3 is TGTGCCACCAGCAGGCGGACAGGGGCCAAAAACATTCAGTACTTC. It translates to CATSRRTGAKNIQYF.

V usage is TRBV5-1 and J usage is TRBJ2-2, with 7 bases lining up with TRBD1. Germline CDR1 SGHRS, CDR2 YFSETQ. V gave up 1 base and J gave up 6 bases; unmatched junction bases: 3. The CDR3 totals 14 residues. Here the CDR3 reads CASSLQQGPGELFF. The CDR3 region has the DNA TGCGCCAGCAGCTTGCAACAGGGGCCCGGGGAGCTGTTTTTT.

This clonotype has a count of ten or more. The gene calls are TRBV24-1 and TRBJ1-1, with 11 bases aligning to TRBD1. The V segment lost 4 bases and the J segment 4 bases; nucleotides outside the gene matches: 7. CDR3 length: 16 amino acids. In germline, CDR1 is KGHDR, CDR2 SFDVKD. CDR3 region: CATSDNGQGASTEAFF. In DNA, the CDR3 is TGTGCCACCAGTGACAATGGACAGGGGGCCAGCACTGAAGCTTTCTTT.

This clonotype was seen a few times. The V call is TRBV2, the J call TRBJ2-2; maybe TRBD1 (5 bases). Trimming removed 1 base from V and 4 bases from J, with 10 bases in between. In germline, CDR1 is SNHLY, CDR2 FYNNEI. This CDR3 has 15 amino acids. The CDR3 nucleotides are TGTGCCAGCAGTGAAGAGGGGTTACGCACCGGGGAGCTGTTTTTT. Translating gives CASSEEGLRTGELFF. The full variable domain, with the rest looked up from reference TRBV2 and TRBJ2-2, is EPEVTQTPSHQVTQMGQEVILRCVPISNHLYFYWYRQILGQKVEFLVSFYNNEISEKSEIFDDQFSVERPDGSNFTLKIRSTKLEDSAMYFCASSEEGLRTGELFFGEGSRLTVL.

A few counts support this clonotype. J is TRBJ2-7 and V is TRBV10-3; D possibly uses TRBD1 or TRBD2 (5 bases each). Germline CDR1 and CDR2: ENHRY and SYGVKD. There are 15 residues in the CDR3. V lost 2 bases to trimming and J lost 5 bases, with 16 bases between them. In DNA form, the CDR3 reads TGTGCCATCAGTGAGCGGGGCGCGGTTTGGGACGAGCAGTACTTC. This encodes CAISERGAVWDEQYF.

This clonotype was seen a handful of times. V is TRBV18 and J is TRBJ2-5, with D perhaps matching TRBD1 or TRBD2 (5 bases each). CDR1 and CDR2 from the germline V gene are KGHSH and LQKENI. CDR3 size: 16 residues. With 0 bases removed from V and 5 bases from J, the gap between germline ends came to 16 bases. The DNA for the CDR3 is TGTGCCAGCTCACCACCCCGGGACGAAGGAGAGGAGACCCAGTACTTC. Translation gives CASSPPRDEGEETQYF.

The rearrangement uses TRBV30 and TRBJ1-2, with D unclear. The V and J ends lost 4 bases and 4 bases respectively, with 13 bases between them. The CDR3 has 13 amino acids. The germline V gene encodes CDR1 GTSNPN and CDR2 SVGIG (reference sequence). CDR3 loop: CAWNRLVAYGYTF. For the CDR3, the DNA is TGTGCCTGGAATAGGTTGGTGGCCTATGGCTACACCTTC.

This clonotype came up many times. The chain has TRBV6-2 or TRBV6-3 and TRBJ2-7, with D hard to call. Deletions cut 5 bases from V and 0 bases from J, with 14 bases between. Germline lookup yields CDR1 MNHEY and CDR2 SVGEGT. The length of the CDR3 is 15 residues. The CDR3 coding sequence is TGTGCCAGCAGTCGTGAGACCCAAGGCTCCTACGAGCAGTACTTC. Amino acid sequence: CASSRETQGSYEQYF.

This chain uses TRBV10-2 with TRBJ2-3, with TRBD2 matching 10 bases. Germline assignment: CDR1 WSHSY and CDR2 SAAADI. The CDR3 sequence is 15 residues long. V shed 3 bases, J shed 6 bases, and the junction held 6 bases outside the gene matches. The CDR3 reads CASSDPAGGVDTQYF. In DNA, the CDR3 is TGCGCCAGCAGTGATCCAGCGGGGGGGGTGGATACGCAGTATTTT.

This clonotype was picked up a small number of times. The rearrangement links TRBV18 to TRBJ2-5; D is uncertain. Germline assignment: CDR1 KGHSH and CDR2 LQKENI. This CDR3 has 15 amino acids. Trimming left V 5 bases short and J 1 base short, with 14 bases between. This chain's CDR3 is CASSSPVDAQETQYF. DNA of the CDR3: TGTGCCAGCTCATCGCCCGTGGATGCCCAAGAGACCCAGTACTTC.

The gene calls are TRBV5-5 and TRBJ2-1, with TRBD2 matching 8 bases. This CDR3 has 13 amino acids. Trimming took 2 bases from V and 7 from J; bases not matched to a gene: 2. Per germline, CDR1 SGHKS and CDR2 YYEKEE (reference sequence). The CDR3 DNA reads as TGTGCCAGCAGCTTTAGCGGGGAAAATGAGCAGTTCTTC. It is translated as CASSFSGENEQFF.

The V call is TRBV20-1, the J call TRBJ1-2; unclear D gene. V was cut by 4 bases and J by 5 bases, with 8 bases left in between. From germline, CDR1 is DFQATT and CDR2 SNEGSKA (reference sequence). The CDR3 sequence is 11 residues long. CDR3 in DNA: TGCAGTGCTATGGGAGTTTATGGCTACACCTTC. Translated: CSAMGVYGYTF.

The rearrangement links TRBV12-3 or TRBV12-4 to TRBJ2-7, with 9 bases that match TRBD1. This CDR3 contains 14 residues. The ends lost 5 bases at V and 3 bases at J; junction bases unmatched: 5. CDR3 sequence: CASSKWDRVYEQYV. In DNA, the CDR3 is TGTGCCAGCAGTAAGTGGGACAGGGTCTACGAGCAGTACGTC.

This clonotype was counted once. V is TRBV6-1 and J is TRBJ2-7, with TRBD2 as a possible D gene (7 bases). The CDR3 covers 15 residues. Germline V gene sequence: CDR1 MNHNS, CDR2 SASEGT. V was shortened by 6 bases and J by 3 bases, with 18 bases between the two germline ends. The CDR3 coding sequence is TGTGCCAGCAGGGGGGGGGGCGGTGGGCGCTACGAGCAGTACTTC. It yields the protein CASRGGGGGRYEQYF.

This clonotype was seen ten or more times. The chain is built from TRBV20-1 and TRBJ2-1; D gene uncertain. Germline CDR1 and CDR2: DFQATT and SNEGSKA (reference sequence). V was cut by 3 bases and J by 3 bases, with 12 bases left in between. CDR3 length equals 14 residues. CDR3 coding DNA: TGCAGTGCTAGTGGCATTTTCCTCTACAATGAGCAGTTCTTC. Protein product: CSASGIFLYNEQFF.

This clonotype was recorded at least ten times. The V and J genes are TRBV7-9 and TRBJ2-1; D might be TRBD2 (6 bases). The germline CDR1 and CDR2 sequences are SEHNR and FQNEAQ (reference sequence). The V gene lost 3 bases and the J gene lost 15 bases, with 15 bases spanning the gap. The CDR3 is 12 residues long. Here the CDR3 reads CASSFPQGGLFF. The CDR3, as DNA: TGTGCCAGCAGCTTTCCCCAGGGAGGTCTGTTCTTC. The complete variable domain, with remaining parts taken from reference TRBV7-9 and TRBJ2-1, reads DTGVSQNPRHKITKRGQNVTFRCDPISEHNRLYWYRQTLGQGPEFLTYFQNEAQLEKSRLLSDRFSAERPKGSFSTLEIQRTEQGDSAMYLCASSFPQGGLFFGPGTRLTVL.

The chain employs TRBV20-1 and TRBJ2-7, with a weak D call TRBD2 (7 bases). V gave up 4 bases and J gave up 2 bases, with 15 bases separating them. CDR1 is DFQATT and CDR2 is SNEGSKA in the germline V gene (reference sequence). The length of the CDR3 is 14 residues. This chain's CDR3 is CSAIPRGLAYEQYF. DNA for the CDR3: TGCAGTGCTATCCCGCGGGGGCTAGCCTACGAGCAGTACTTC.

In its sample, this clonotype was seen a few times. The V and J genes are TRBV4-1 and TRBJ2-1; a weak D match, TRBD2 (6 bases). This CDR3 has 16 amino acids. Germline V CDR1 and CDR2: MGHRA, YSYEKL. V was trimmed by 6 bases and J by 2 bases, leaving 17 bases between them. The CDR3 region has the DNA TGCGCCAGCAGTTCGTTTACGGGGGTTACCTACAATGAGCAGTTCTTC. Translated: CASSSFTGVTYNEQFF.

This clonotype was observed many times. V gene TRBV11-1 combines with J gene TRBJ2-7, with 11 bases identical to TRBD1. Trimming took 7 bases from V and 0 from J; bases not matched to a gene: 17. The CDR3 has 19 residues. Germline CDR1 SGHAT, CDR2 FQDESV (reference sequence). The CDR3 DNA reads TGTGCCAGCAACCCCTTGGACAGGGGGCGCATGGGGAGCTCCTACGAGCAGTACTTC. This gives the protein CASNPLDRGRMGSSYEQYF.

This clonotype was counted between two and nine times. J is TRBJ2-5 and V is TRBV12-3 or TRBV12-4, with D maybe TRBD1 (5 bases). V lost 7 bases to trimming and J lost 5 bases, with 14 bases between them. CDR3 length equals 13 residues. The CDR3 DNA follows: TGTGCCAGCATAGGTCCAGGGCGGGAGACCCAGTACTTC. Its protein is CASIGPGRETQYF.

This clonotype was counted between two and nine times. The chain uses TRBV7-9 and TRBJ1-2; D gene uncertain. The V gene's germline CDR1 is SEHNR and CDR2 FQNEAQ (reference sequence). The CDR3 spans 13 residues. Trimming cost V 1 base and J 5 bases, with 8 bases left between them. CDR3 sequence reads: CASSLVEAYGYTF. In DNA, the CDR3 is TGTGCCAGCAGCTTAGTAGAAGCTTATGGCTACACCTTC.

The chain joins TRBV7-7 to TRBJ2-3; D is perhaps TRBD2 (5 bases). V lost 5 bases and J lost 3, with 15 bases in between. Germline lookup yields CDR1 SSHAT and CDR2 FNYEAQ (reference sequence). The CDR3 loop spans 15 amino acids. CDR3 DNA: TGTGCCAGCAGCCTTTCCGCACTAGTTACAGATACGCAGTATTTT. As protein: CASSLSALVTDTQYF.